This T cell receptor (beta chain) was documented in a study of blood T cell repertoires in COVID-19. About the study: Acute and convalescent COVID-19 samples came from the United States, Italy and Spain. The cDNA or gDNA used as material had been derived from T cells, B-cell-depleted T cells, or PBMCs.

Trimming removed 5 bases at V and 0 bases at J, with 14 bases between. CDR1 and CDR2 from the germline V gene are SEHNR and FQNEAQ (reference sequence). CDR3 length equals 16 residues. There are a few counts of this clone. Original analysis: For nucleated cells, counts were estimated from reference gene primer amplification. Measured with immunoSEQ multiplex PCR; TCRdb has only the in-frame clones, and not every one. The DNA gave D and trimming, while V, J and clone size come from that table. The sample records some 80,000 clones, around 79% being singletons. The chain recombines TRBV7-9 with TRBJ1-3; D is possibly TRBD1 (5 bases). Sample: peripheral blood. This TCR was recovered from a woman older than 75 with active or convalescent COVID-19. The CDR3 DNA sequence: TGTGCCAGCAGCCCCCGCGGGAGGGGCTCTGGAAACACCATATATTTT. It yields the protein CASSPRGRGSGNTIYF.